Below, 16 T cell receptor beta chains from the same sample are listed, as sequenced in a study of cytomegalovirus exposure and HLA in healthy donors (dated by TCRdb to between 2016 and 2019). Receptor libraries were prepared by the immunoSEQ multiplex PCR assay. For the multiplex PCR, a mixture combining 60 forward primers for TCR Vbeta segments and 13 reverse primers for TCR Jbeta segments was used. Entries here come from immuneACCESS through TCRdb and include only in-frame sequences with V and J called. Some clones fail to appear in such tables; in the studies checked, an unresolved V gene covers under half of the shortfall, and the cause of the remainder is unknown. The sample table shows some 180,000 clones, and 84% are seen once. 1% to 1.5% of the sample is held by the ten biggest clonotypes. Sequences were obtained from PBMCs. Receptor source: a girl aged 2-10 years in good health and CMV-seropositive.

The chain couples TRBV11-3 to TRBJ2-3, with TRBD2 matching over 10 bases. The CDR3 covers 16 residues. The J segment lost 4 bases and the V segment lost 4 bases, leaving 8 bases of the junction unmatched. CDR1 and CDR2 (germline): SGHNT, YENEEA. For the CDR3, the DNA is TGTGCCAGCAGCTCTCGAGCGGGAGGGCTCTCAGATACGCAGTATTTT. Residues: CASSSRAGGLSDTQYF.

This chain connects TRBV27 to TRBJ1-2; 10 bases map to TRBD1. Trimming removed 5 bases from V and 4 bases from J; junction bases left unmatched: 16. The CDR3 length is 18 residues. Germline CDR1 MNHEY, CDR2 SMNVEV (reference sequence). The DNA for the CDR3 is TGTGCCAGCAGTCCTTCCCCCCGACAGGGGGCACGGAGCTATGGCTACACCTTC. Translated: CASSPSPRQGARSYGYTF.

The CDR3 DNA sequence: TGTGCCAGCTCGCCTAGCGGTACTGGGGCCAACGTCCTGACTTTC. As protein: CASSPSGTGANVLTF. V gene TRBV18 combines with J gene TRBJ2-6; the match to TRBD2 covers 7 bases. J gave up 2 bases and V 6 bases, and 4 bases lay outside the gene matches. Germline V gives CDR1 KGHSH, CDR2 LQKENI. This CDR3 has 15 residues. The full variable domain, with the rest looked up from reference TRBV18 and TRBJ2-6, is NAGVMQNPRHLVRRRGQEARLRCSPMKGHSHVYWYRQLPEEGLKFMVYLQKENIIDESGMPKERFSAEFPKEGPSILRIQQVVRGDSAAYFCASSPSGTGANVLTFGAGSRLTVL.

This rearrangement joins TRBV12-5 to TRBJ2-3, with 8 positions matching TRBD2. This CDR3 is 14 amino acids long. With 5 bases clipped from V and 2 bases from J, the junction kept 3 bases outside the gene matches. Germline loops: CDR1 LGHNT, CDR2 FRNRAP. The CDR3 DNA reads TGTGCTAGTGGTAGCGGGAGCTCCACAGATACGCAGTATTTT. It yields the protein CASGSGSSTDTQYF.

The chain couples TRBV30 to TRBJ1-1; D gene unclear. The CDR3 runs 12 residues. V dropped 0 bases and J dropped 11 bases, with 13 bases sitting between them. Germline V gives CDR1 GTSNPN, CDR2 SVGIG (reference sequence). The DNA of the CDR3 is TGTGCCTGGAGTGTGCTGGAGCTTAGGGCTTTCTTT. Translation gives CAWSVLELRAFF.

V usage is TRBV6-1 and J usage is TRBJ1-2; 9 bases agree with TRBD1. The V segment lost 4 bases and the J segment 4 bases; nucleotides outside the gene matches: 4. The CDR3 is 14 residues long. Germline assignment: CDR1 MNHNS and CDR2 SASEGT. This CDR3 reads CASSVTGGGYGYTF. DNA for the CDR3: TGTGCCAGCAGTGTCACAGGGGGCGGCTATGGCTACACCTTC.

This chain links TRBV5-1 with TRBJ2-3, with unresolved D. The CDR3 totals 13 residues. The V and J ends lost 2 bases and 6 bases respectively, with 10 bases between them. Germline-derived CDR1 and CDR2 are SGHRS and YFSETQ. This CDR3 is CASSFIPRDTQYF. CDR3 nucleotide sequence: TGCGCCAGCAGCTTCATACCGCGGGATACGCAGTATTTT.

The rearrangement joins TRBV10-3 to TRBJ1-2; D is unresolved. Germline V gene lookup returns CDR1 ENHRY and CDR2 SYGVKD. The CDR3 spans 12 residues. Trimming stripped 2 bases from V and 6 bases from J, with 7 bases between. The CDR3 reads CAISEEVDGYTF. CDR3 sequence (DNA): TGTGCCATCAGTGAGGAGGTGGATGGCTACACCTTC.

V is TRBV28 and J is TRBJ1-2; 8 bases agree with TRBD1. V was clipped by 6 bases and J by 8 bases; unmatched bases: 5. CDR1 and CDR2 (germline): MDHEN, SYDVKM. The CDR3 sequence is 12 residues long. The CDR3 here is CASSLGTGGYTF. In DNA, the CDR3 is TGTGCCAGCAGCCTCGGGACAGGAGGCTACACCTTC.

The chain's CDR3 is CASSIDTTGLYTEAFF. The DNA for the CDR3 is TGTGCCAGTAGTATAGACACAACAGGGCTTTACACTGAAGCTTTCTTT. J is TRBJ1-1 and V is TRBV19; D might be TRBD1 (6 bases). Germline V CDR1 and CDR2: LNHDA, SQIVND (reference sequence). Trimming left V 0 bases short and J 3 bases short, with 14 bases between. This CDR3 has 16 amino acids.

CDR3 nucleotide sequence: TGTGCCAGCAAAGGGGGTAGGACATACAAATGTGGCGGTAGCAATCAGCCCCAGCATTTT. Translating gives CASKGGRTYKCGGSNQPQHF. The chain has TRBV6-4 and TRBJ1-5; the D gene is possibly TRBD1 (6 bases). Germline-derived CDR1 and CDR2 are MRHNA and SNTAGT. CDR3 length: 20 amino acids. V was cut by 7 bases and J by 0 bases, with 28 bases left in between.

This chain links TRBV16 with TRBJ2-7; D not resolved. CDR1 KGHSY and CDR2 FQNENV come from the germline V gene. The CDR3 is 12 amino acids. V was pared by 4 bases and J by 5 bases, with 9 bases between. DNA of the CDR3: TGTGCCAGCAGCCGCACTCGGGACGAGCAGTACTTC. Protein: CASSRTRDEQYF. Full variable domain (missing parts from reference TRBV16 and TRBJ2-7): GEEVAQTPKHLVRGEGQKAKLYCAPIKGHSYVFWYQQVLKNEFKFLISFQNENVFDETGMPKERFSAKCLPNSPCSLEIQATKLEDSAVYFCASSRTRDEQYFGPGTRLTVT.

The chain recombines TRBV27 with TRBJ2-1; 7 nucleotides agree with TRBD2. V lost 3 bases and J lost 5; bases outside the gene matches: 13. Germline CDR1 reads MNHEY; CDR2 reads SMNVEV (reference sequence). The CDR3 has 17 amino acids. The CDR3 reads CASSFLAETTNNNEQFF. CDR3 nucleotide sequence: TGTGCCAGCAGTTTTCTAGCGGAGACCACAAATAACAATGAGCAGTTCTTC.

The chain uses TRBV27 and TRBJ1-6, with D unclear. Trimming removed 2 bases at V and 7 bases at J, with 3 bases between. This CDR3 comprises 12 residues. Germline V gene sequence: CDR1 MNHEY, CDR2 SMNVEV (reference sequence). The CDR3 sequence: CASSLQNSPLHF. Written as DNA, the CDR3 is TGTGCCAGCAGTTTACAGAATTCACCCCTCCACTTT.

This clone showed up just once. The genes are TRBV5-1 and TRBJ2-7; D is possibly TRBD2 (7 bases). V was cut by 5 bases and J by 2 bases, with 14 bases left in between. The germline V gene encodes CDR1 SGHRS and CDR2 YFSETQ. This CDR3 region has 14 residues. This CDR3 reads CASSRGAPPYEQYF. The CDR3 DNA follows: TGCGCCAGCAGTCGGGGGGCGCCCCCCTACGAGCAGTACTTC.

This chain connects TRBV27 to TRBJ2-1, with 10 bases matching TRBD2. The CDR3 length is 14 residues. In germline, CDR1 is MNHEY, CDR2 SMNVEV (reference sequence). Unmatched junction bases numbered 6, after V lost 6 bases and J lost 7 bases. The CDR3 loop is CASRLAGVGNEQFF. CDR3 DNA sequence: TGTGCCAGCAGGCTAGCGGGAGTGGGGAATGAGCAGTTCTTC.